A selection of T cell receptor beta chains follows, all from one sample in a study of T cells in Graves' hyperthyroidism and ophthalmopathy. TCRdb reprocessed the multiplex PCR reads via MiXCR and lists one record per CDR3 protein. Here the sample spans hundreds of thousands of distinct CDR3 sequences, approximately 25% being singletons. Sequencing was carried out using blood. These receptors were obtained from a man between 45 and 60 years old with Graves' hyperthyroidism. The CDR3 runs from the conserved cysteine through the conserved F or W. Each record gives: CDR3 DNA, CDR3 protein, J gene, V gene, clone size, D gene. D genes are given only for firm matches. Expanded clones are given a class, and other clones once, few, many or no size at all.

TGTGCCAGCTCACCACAAACTAGCGATTACAATGAGCAGTTCTTC	CASSPQTSDYNEQFF	TRBJ2-1	TRBV18	-	TRBD2
TGTGCCAGCAGCGTTGGAAAGGTTGAGGAAAAACTGTTTTTT	CASSVGKVEEKLFF	TRBJ1-4	TRBV6-1	-	-
TGCAGTGCTAGAGGCGGGGGCTACACCTTC	CSARGGGYTF	TRBJ1-2	TRBV20-1	-	-
TGTGCCAGCAGTGAAGACATGAACACTGAAGCTTTCTTT	CASSEDMNTEAFF	TRBJ1-1	TRBV2	many	-
TGTGCCTGGGACGGGGGCACAGATACGCAGTATTTT	CAWDGGTDTQYF	TRBJ2-3	TRBV30	-	-
TGTGCCAGCAGAACAGGGAGCTATGGCTACACCTTC	CASRTGSYGYTF	TRBJ1-2	TRBV28	many	-
TGTGCCAGCAGCTTAGGTCGACTAGCGGGGCTCTCCTACGAGCAGTACTTC	CASSLGRLAGLSYEQYF	TRBJ2-7	TRBV13	-	TRBD2
TGTGCCAGCAGCCCTAGCCGGGGAGAGGGCTACACCTTC	CASSPSRGEGYTF	TRBJ1-2	TRBV7-8	few	-
TGTGCCAGCAGCTTACCGGAGTTAACCGGCGAGCAGTACTTC	CASSLPELTGEQYF	TRBJ2-7	TRBV7-9	many	-
TGTGCCAGCAGCCTAGACCGGCCCTGGATGGGCTACGAGCAGTACTTC	CASSLDRPWMGYEQYF	TRBJ2-7	TRBV7-2	-	-
TGTGCCAGCAGTTTCGGGGAGACTGAAGCTTTCTTT	CASSFGETEAFF	TRBJ1-1	TRBV12-3/TRBV12-4	many	-
TGCAGTGCTAGAGATTCACTAGGGCAAGAGACCCAGTACTTC	CSARDSLGQETQYF	TRBJ2-5	TRBV20-1	-	-
TGCAGCGTTGAAAGGGGGACAGGACAAGAGACCCAGTACTTC	CSVERGTGQETQYF	TRBJ2-5	TRBV29-1	-	TRBD1
TGTGCCAGTAGTATTTCGGGACGACAGGCGGTCAATCAGCCCCAGCATTTT	CASSISGRQAVNQPQHF	TRBJ1-5	TRBV19	few	-
TGTGCCAGCAGTTTTTCCAGGGCGAGTTCTGGGAACACTGAAGCTTTCTTT	CASSFSRASSGNTEAFF	TRBJ1-1	TRBV12-3/TRBV12-4	-	-
TGCGCCAGCAGCCAACCCAGGGGACTGAACACTGAAGCTTTCTTT	CASSQPRGLNTEAFF	TRBJ1-1	TRBV5-1	-	-
TGTGCCAGCAGGCCGGCGGGGATGGCTAATGAAAAACTGTTTTTT	CASRPAGMANEKLFF	TRBJ1-4	TRBV2	many	-
TGTGCCAGCAGTATGGGACAGGATTCCTACGAGCAGTACTTC	CASSMGQDSYEQYF	TRBJ2-7	TRBV6-1	many	TRBD1
TGCGCCAGCAGCTTGGGGGCGGCTGAAGAGGCTTTCTTT	CASSLGAAEEAFF	TRBJ1-1	TRBV5-1	few	-
TGTGCCAGTAGTATTATGTCGCAGGGGGCTCCGAACACTGAAGCTTTCTTT	CASSIMSQGAPNTEAFF	TRBJ1-1	TRBV19	few	TRBD1
TGCGCCAGCAGCTGGGGGGCCAACAATGAGCAGTTCTTC	CASSWGANNEQFF	TRBJ2-1	TRBV5-1	many	-
TGTGCCAGCAGCTTAGCGTCGCTAGCGGGGGGCCCCCGGTTCTTC	CASSLASLAGGPRFF	TRBJ2-1	TRBV7-2	few	TRBD2
TGTGCCAGCAGTAGTAGGTATAGCAATCAGCCCCAGCATTTT	CASSSRYSNQPQHF	TRBJ1-5	TRBV28	many	-
TGTGCCAGCAGCGTAGATGGGACTAGCGTCACAGATACGCAGTATTTT	CASSVDGTSVTDTQYF	TRBJ2-3	TRBV9	many	TRBD2
TGTGCCAGCAGCTTAGGAGGTAGCGTGAACGTCCTGACTTTC	CASSLGGSVNVLTF	TRBJ2-6	TRBV7-2	-	-
TGTGCCAGCAGTGAAAGGTGGACTAGCGGAAACATTCAGTACTTC	CASSERWTSGNIQYF	TRBJ2-4	TRBV6-1	many	TRBD2
TGTGCCAGCAGTCTCGGGACGCCAGGAGCTTTCTTT	CASSLGTPGAFF	TRBJ1-1	TRBV28	many	-
TGTGCCAGCAGTTACTCGGTGGGATTCACTGAAGCTTTCTTT	CASSYSVGFTEAFF	TRBJ1-1	TRBV6-6	-	-
TGTGCTAGTGGTTTGGCACCGTCGGCCGCTTCCCTCTCCTACGAGCAGTACTTC	CASGLAPSAASLSYEQYF	TRBJ2-7	TRBV12-5	few	-
TGTGCCAGCAGTTCGGGACAGGGGTTTGGGCCCCAGCATTTT	CASSSGQGFGPQHF	TRBJ1-5	TRBV12-3/TRBV12-4	-	TRBD1
TGTGCCAGCAGCTTAGTCGGCTATGGCTACACCTTC	CASSLVGYGYTF	TRBJ1-2	TRBV7-2	many	-
TGTGCCAGCAGTTCGGAGGTTAGCGGGAGTATTTATAATGAGCAGTTCTTC	CASSSEVSGSIYNEQFF	TRBJ2-1	TRBV7-9	-	TRBD2
TGTGCCAGCCAATCCCGCTGGTTGAACACTGAAGCTTTCTTT	CASQSRWLNTEAFF	TRBJ1-1	TRBV2	-	-
TGTGCCAGCAGTTACTCCCAGATCAGCTCCTACGAGCAGTACTTC	CASSYSQISSYEQYF	TRBJ2-7	TRBV6-5	few	-
TGTGCCAGCAGCCACGGACAGCGAACCTACAATGAGCAGTTCTTC	CASSHGQRTYNEQFF	TRBJ2-1	TRBV3-1	many	-
TGTGCCAGCCGATTACCTGGGGCGGGAGCTACCAATGAGCAGTTCTTC	CASRLPGAGATNEQFF	TRBJ2-1	TRBV2	-	TRBD2
TGCGCCAGCAGCTTGGGGACCTCAGGAGATACGCAGTATTTT	CASSLGTSGDTQYF	TRBJ2-3	TRBV5-1	few	-
TGCAGTGCTAGGCCCCTCTGGGGGGAGGGGTCCTACGAGCAGTACTTC	CSARPLWGEGSYEQYF	TRBJ2-7	TRBV20-1	-	TRBD2
TGTGCCAGCAGCCAAATCGGGCAGGGGTCAGGCTACACCTTC	CASSQIGQGSGYTF	TRBJ1-2	TRBV3-1	-	-
TGCGCCAGCACCCTTCAGGGAAGGTGGTTCTTC	CASTLQGRWFF	TRBJ2-1	TRBV5-1	-	-
TGTGCCAGCAGCTCCTCACTGGGGGTCCCACTCTATGGCTACACCTTC	CASSSSLGVPLYGYTF	TRBJ1-2	TRBV12-3/TRBV12-4	-	-
TGTGCCAGCAGTTCGGGATCCCCAGGCTACACCTTC	CASSSGSPGYTF	TRBJ1-2	TRBV12-3/TRBV12-4	few	-
TGCAGTGCCACAGCGGGAGGCTACGAGCAGTACTTC	CSATAGGYEQYF	TRBJ2-7	TRBV20-1	many	TRBD2
TGCAGTGCTACTATCGGGGGTCATGGCTACACCTTC	CSATIGGHGYTF	TRBJ1-2	TRBV20-1	-	-
TGTGCCAGCAGTCGTTCCTCTAGCGGGGGCGGACCCTACGAGCAGTACTTC	CASSRSSSGGGPYEQYF	TRBJ2-7	TRBV6-1	few	TRBD2